This T cell receptor (beta chain) was documented in a study of cytomegalovirus exposure and HLA in healthy donors. Study-wide results and caveats: High sensitivity and specificity were reportedly achieved when the classifier diagnosed cytomegalovirus status. Within the approximately 120 validation repertoires, first-cohort TCR clusters tended to co-occur, according to a later analysis. Researchers reported that three CMV-associated chains were confirmed in vitro as CMV antigen-specific. The study recorded fewer than 200 TCR beta chains that were cytomegalovirus-associated.

In the case of this clone: The antigen is unknown.

The table came from immunoSEQ multiplex PCR; TCRdb's copy has only in-frame clones and leaves some out. Among some 48,000 clones listed, 88% were seen once. Germline loops: CDR1 SGHTA, CDR2 FQGNSA. Trimming cost V 5 bases and J 3 bases, with 7 bases left between them. CDR3 length: 12 amino acids. V and J are TRBV7-2 and TRBJ1-1; D ambiguous. Sequencing input: PBMCs. This sequence was found in a woman between 25 and 40 years old in good health and CMV-seronegative. The CDR3, as DNA: TGTGCCAGCAGCCCTACGGACACTGAAGCTTTCTTT. This translates into CASSPTDTEAFF.